This TCR beta chain was identified in a study of shared clonotypes between healthy human individuals. Whole-study context: Each donor contributed plates that comprised three CD4 naive, three CD4 memory, two CD8 naive and one CD8 memory.

Over several immunoSEQ plates, each subset's genomic DNA was distributed in even portions. TCRdb's copy holds only in-frame clones and misses some; the assay was immunoSEQ multiplex PCR. This sample has some 2.3 million clones, with over 85% found just once. The V end lost 5 bases, the J end lost 4 bases, and 17 bases lay between the germline ends. The CDR3 has 15 residues. CDR1 is LNHDA and CDR2 is SQIVND in the germline V gene (reference sequence). Adults of Caucasian background living in Nashville, Tennessee made up all donors. The J gene is TRBJ1-1, the V gene TRBV19, with D tentatively TRBD1 (5 bases). The sequencing sample was made of naive CD4+ T cells from PBMCs. Subset given: CD45RA+ positively selected. This clonotype was sampled from a man between 18 and 35 years old in good health. Some clones in this sample may be carry-over from other donors' samples. The CDR3 DNA reads TGTGCCAGTAGTCCACCAGGGTCCTGGGCCACTGAAGCTTTCTTT. Translating it yields CASSPPGSWATEAFF.